What follows is one T cell receptor beta chain and its context. Its antigen is not identified. The sequence runs out 3 residues before the end of the CDR3; the remainder is reconstructed from the germline J gene. The data were taken from a study of T cell clonality in common variable immunodeficiency. The table came from immunoSEQ multiplex PCR; TCRdb's copy has only in-frame clones and leaves some out. The profile covers around 42,000 clones, none occurring a single time. Germline V gene data show CDR1 as SGHRS and CDR2 as YFSETQ. V lost 5 bases to trimming and J lost 0 bases; unmatched junction nucleotides: 7. CDR3 length: 17 residues. The study's findings and limits: Common variable immunodeficiency TCR beta sequences reportedly had fewer deletions and N-nucleotide insertions. Repertoire-complication correlations in CVID were limited by patient heterogeneity.

J is TRBJ2-3 and V is TRBV5-1; 12 bases map to TRBD2. The origin of this receptor is a human donor with common variable immunodeficiency. Material: peripheral blood mononuclear cells. CDR3 residues: CASRPWGTSGSTDTQYF. The part of the CDR3 DNA that was read is TGCGCCAGCAGACCCTGGGGGACTAGCGGGAGCACAGATACG. Full variable domain (missing parts from reference TRBV5-1 and TRBJ2-3): KAGVTQTPRYLIKTRGQQVTLSCSPISGHRSVSWYQQTPGQGLQFLFEYFSETQRNKGNFPGRFSGRQFSNSRSEMNVSTLELGDSALYLCASRPWGTSGSTDTQYFGPGTRLTVL.